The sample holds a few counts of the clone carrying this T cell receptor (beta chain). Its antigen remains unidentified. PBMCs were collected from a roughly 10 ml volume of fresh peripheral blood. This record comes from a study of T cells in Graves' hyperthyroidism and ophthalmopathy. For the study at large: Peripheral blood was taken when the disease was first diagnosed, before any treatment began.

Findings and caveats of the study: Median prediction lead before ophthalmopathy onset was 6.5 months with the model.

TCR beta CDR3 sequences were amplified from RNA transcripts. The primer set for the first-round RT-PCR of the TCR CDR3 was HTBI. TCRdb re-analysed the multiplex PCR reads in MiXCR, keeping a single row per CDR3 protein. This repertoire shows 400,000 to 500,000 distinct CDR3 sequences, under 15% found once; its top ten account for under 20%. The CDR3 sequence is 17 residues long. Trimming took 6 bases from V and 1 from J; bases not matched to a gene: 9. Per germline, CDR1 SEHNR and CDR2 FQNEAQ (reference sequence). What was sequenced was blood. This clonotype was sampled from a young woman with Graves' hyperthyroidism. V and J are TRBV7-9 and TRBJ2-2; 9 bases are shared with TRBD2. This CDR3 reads CASSPRTSELNTGELFF. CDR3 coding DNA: TGTGCCAGCAGTCCCCGGACTAGCGAATTGAACACCGGGGAGCTGTTTTTT.